These 7 T cell receptor beta chains came from one sample sequenced in a study of blood T cell repertoires in COVID-19. Assay used: immunoSEQ multiplex PCR; TCRdb lists only in-frame clones, some missing. The sample includes approximately 260,000 clones, around 82% seen only once; the top ten take 4.9%. The sequenced material came from peripheral blood. These receptor sequences come from a woman aged 80 or older with active or convalescent COVID-19.

The V and J genes are TRBV5-1 and TRBJ2-1, with 7 bases aligning to TRBD2. The CDR3 runs to 15 residues. Germline loops: CDR1 SGHRS, CDR2 YFSETQ. With V trimmed by 0 bases and J by 9 bases, 9 bases remained unmatched. CDR3: CASSLVAGAPGEQFF. CDR3 bases: TGCGCCAGCAGCTTGGTTGCGGGAGCCCCGGGTGAGCAGTTCTTC. Combining the CDR3 with reference TRBV5-1 and TRBJ2-1 gives the whole variable domain KAGVTQTPRYLIKTRGQQVTLSCSPISGHRSVSWYQQTPGQGLQFLFEYFSETQRNKGNFPGRFSGRQFSNSRSEMNVSTLELGDSALYLCASSLVAGAPGEQFFGPGTRLTVL.

V and J are TRBV7-2 and TRBJ1-3; tentatively, D is TRBD1 (5 bases). V shed 4 bases and J shed 0 bases, with 13 bases lying between them. Germline V CDR1 and CDR2: SGHTA, FQGNSA. There are 16 residues in the CDR3. The CDR3 loop reads CASSWTQSGSGNTIYF. CDR3 DNA: TGTGCCAGCAGCTGGACACAATCGGGCTCTGGAAACACCATATATTTT. Variable domain in full (rest from reference TRBV7-2 and TRBJ1-3): GAGVSQSPSNKVTEKGKDVELRCDPISGHTALYWYRQSLGQGLEFLIYFQGNSAPDKSGLPSDRFSAERTGGSVSTLTIQRTQQEDSAVYLCASSWTQSGSGNTIYFGEGSWLTVV.

The chain carries TRBV6-5 and TRBJ1-2; 8 positions match TRBD1. V dropped 6 bases and J dropped 8; count of bases not matched to a gene: 11. CDR3 size: 14 residues. Germline V gives CDR1 MNHEY, CDR2 SVGAGI. CDR3 sequence: CASRPGQGWGGYTF. The DNA for the CDR3 is TGTGCCAGCAGACCCGGACAGGGTTGGGGCGGCTACACCTTC.

This sequence joins TRBV5-1 and TRBJ2-1, with D tentatively TRBD1 (5 bases). The ends were cut back, 2 bases at V and 2 bases at J, with 5 bases in the middle. This CDR3 region has 13 residues. Germline-derived CDR1 and CDR2 are SGHRS and YFSETQ. CDR3 sequence reads: CASSLGAYNEQFF. As DNA, the CDR3 is TGCGCCAGCAGCTTAGGGGCCTACAATGAGCAGTTCTTC.

The CDR3 is CASTPGVSGANVLTF. CDR3 nucleotides: TGTGCCAGCACCCCAGGGGTTTCTGGGGCCAACGTCCTGACTTTC. The chain couples TRBV9 to TRBJ2-6; perhaps TRBD1 as D (6 bases). V lost 6 bases, J lost 1 base, and 11 bases lay in between. This CDR3 contains 15 residues. Looked up from germline, CDR1 is SGDLS and CDR2 is YYNGEE.

This sequence joins TRBV27 and TRBJ2-1; D might be TRBD1 (6 bases). V shed 5 bases and J shed 7 bases, with 12 bases lying between them. The CDR3 spans 13 residues. Germline-derived CDR1 and CDR2 are MNHEY and SMNVEV (reference sequence). The CDR3 sequence: CASSPFRGNEQFF. The CDR3 nucleotides are TGTGCCAGCAGTCCATTCAGGGGTAATGAGCAGTTCTTC.

This sequence joins TRBV5-5 and TRBJ1-2; D ambiguous. V was shortened by 1 base and J by 6 bases, with 10 bases between the two germline ends. The CDR3 covers 13 residues. The germline V gene encodes CDR1 SGHKS and CDR2 YYEKEE (reference sequence). CDR3 protein: CASSLYSGDGYTF. CDR3 DNA sequence: TGTGCCAGCAGCTTGTACTCCGGGGATGGCTACACCTTC. The complete variable domain, with remaining parts taken from reference TRBV5-5 and TRBJ1-2, reads DAGVTQSPTHLIKTRGQQVTLRCSPISGHKSVSWYQQVLGQGPQFIFQYYEKEERGRGNFPDRFSARQFPNYSSELNVNALLLGDSALYLCASSLYSGDGYTFGSGTRLTVV.